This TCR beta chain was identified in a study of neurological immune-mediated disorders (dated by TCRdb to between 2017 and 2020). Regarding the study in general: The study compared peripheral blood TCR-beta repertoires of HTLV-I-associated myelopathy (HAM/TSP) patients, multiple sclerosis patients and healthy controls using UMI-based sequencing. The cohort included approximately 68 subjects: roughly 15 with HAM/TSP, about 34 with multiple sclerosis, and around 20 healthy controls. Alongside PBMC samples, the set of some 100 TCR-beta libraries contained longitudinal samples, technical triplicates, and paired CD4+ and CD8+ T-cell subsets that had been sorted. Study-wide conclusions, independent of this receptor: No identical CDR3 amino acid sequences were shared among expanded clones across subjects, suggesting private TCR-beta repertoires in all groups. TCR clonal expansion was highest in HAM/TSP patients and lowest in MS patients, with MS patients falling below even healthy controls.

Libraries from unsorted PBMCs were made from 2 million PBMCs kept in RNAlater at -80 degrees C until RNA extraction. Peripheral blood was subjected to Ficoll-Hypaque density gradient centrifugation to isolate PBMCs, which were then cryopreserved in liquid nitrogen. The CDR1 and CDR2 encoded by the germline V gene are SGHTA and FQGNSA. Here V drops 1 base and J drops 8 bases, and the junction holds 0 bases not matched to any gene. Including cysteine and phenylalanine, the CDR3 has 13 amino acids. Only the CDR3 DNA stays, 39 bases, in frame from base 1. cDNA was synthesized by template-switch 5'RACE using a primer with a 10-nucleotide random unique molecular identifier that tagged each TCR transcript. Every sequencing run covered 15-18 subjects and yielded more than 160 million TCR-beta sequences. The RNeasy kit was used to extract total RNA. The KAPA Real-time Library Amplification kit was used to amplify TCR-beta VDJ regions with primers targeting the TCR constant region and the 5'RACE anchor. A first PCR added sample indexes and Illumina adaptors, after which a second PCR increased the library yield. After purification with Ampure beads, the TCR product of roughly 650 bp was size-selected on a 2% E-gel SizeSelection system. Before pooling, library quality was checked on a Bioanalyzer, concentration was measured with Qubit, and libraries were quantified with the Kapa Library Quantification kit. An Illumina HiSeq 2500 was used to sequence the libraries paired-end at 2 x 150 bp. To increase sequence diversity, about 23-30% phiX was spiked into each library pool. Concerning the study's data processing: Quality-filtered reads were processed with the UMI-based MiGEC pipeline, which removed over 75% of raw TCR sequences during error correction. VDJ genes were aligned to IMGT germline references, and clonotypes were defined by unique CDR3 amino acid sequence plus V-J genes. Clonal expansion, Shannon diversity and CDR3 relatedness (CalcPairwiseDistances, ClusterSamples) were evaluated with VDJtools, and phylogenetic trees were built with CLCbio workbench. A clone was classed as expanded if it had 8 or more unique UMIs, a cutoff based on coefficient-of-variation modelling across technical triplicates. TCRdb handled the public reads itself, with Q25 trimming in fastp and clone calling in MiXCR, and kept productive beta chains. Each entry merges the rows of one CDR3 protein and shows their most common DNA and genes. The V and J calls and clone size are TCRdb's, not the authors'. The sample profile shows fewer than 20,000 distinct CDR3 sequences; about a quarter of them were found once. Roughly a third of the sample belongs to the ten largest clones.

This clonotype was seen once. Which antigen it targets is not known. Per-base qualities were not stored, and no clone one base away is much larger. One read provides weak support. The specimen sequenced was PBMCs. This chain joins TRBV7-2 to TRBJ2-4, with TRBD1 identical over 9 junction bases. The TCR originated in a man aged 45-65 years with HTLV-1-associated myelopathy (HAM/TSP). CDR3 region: CASSLGTGDIQYF. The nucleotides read TGTGCCAGCAGCTTAGGGACAGGGGACATTCAGTACTTC.